This T cell receptor (beta chain) is drawn from a study of T cells after posttransplantation cyclophosphamide. As to this clone: Its antigen is currently unknown.

Busulfan-fludarabine conditioning, marrow transplant, and cyclophosphamide on days +3 and +4 were administered. The data were produced by immunoSEQ multiplex PCR, yet TCRdb's version contains in-frame clones alone and is incomplete. The data contain 12,000 or so clones, roughly 2% of them singletons. Broader study findings: Donor-recipient repertoire similarity was low at 1-2 months, rising over year one. Recipient CMV seropositivity and CMV reactivation strongly tracked TRB clonality.

The source of this sequence is a male patient in his 30s who received an allogeneic stem cell transplant from a related donor, was CMV-positive, and had no GVHD. Some T cells may be supplied by the graft donor. The starting material was PBMCs, obtained after allogeneic stem cell transplant with posttransplant cyclophosphamide.

The CDR3 here is CASSRDSIPYGYTF. The CDR3 DNA is TGTGCCAGCAGCCGAGACAGTATCCCATATGGCTACACCTTC. The chain links TRBV6-1 to TRBJ1-2, with D tentatively TRBD1 (5 bases). CDR3 length equals 14 residues. Deletions cut 6 bases from V and 5 bases from J, with 16 bases between. Germline V gives CDR1 MNHNS, CDR2 SASEGT.